A selection of T cell receptor beta chains follows, all from one sample in a study of T cell changes during pregnancy in multiple sclerosis. Some clones are missing from TCRdb's copy, which holds only in-frame ones; the method was immunoSEQ multiplex PCR. Of about 71,000 clones listed, 85% to 95% were seen once; the top ten hold approximately 1.1%. This sample comprised peripheral blood, obtained in the third trimester of pregnancy. The receptors stem from a female donor with multiple sclerosis, enrolled in a pregnancy study. Both conserved end residues are part of each CDR3. The D gene is left open where the match is weak. Size values are once, few and many counts, or a class for expanded clones, and some rows have none.

j_call d_call clone_size v_call cdr3_aa cdr3_nt
TRBJ2-7 - - TRBV5-4 CASSLESVAYEQYF TGTGCCAGCAGCTTGGAATCAGTCGCCTACGAGCAGTACTTC
TRBJ1-2 - - TRBV7-9 CASSPSIMRGYTF TGTGCCAGCAGCCCGTCGATAATGCGCGGCTACACCTTC
TRBJ1-1 TRBD1 - TRBV5-1 CATSDRGWDTEAFF TGCGCCACCTCGGACAGGGGTTGGGACACTGAAGCTTTCTTT
TRBJ2-7 - - TRBV5-5 CASTDTLGQYF TGTGCCAGCACCGACACCTTAGGGCAGTACTTC
TRBJ1-1 TRBD1 - TRBV29-1 CSVGEGDRVEAFF TGCAGCGTTGGGGAGGGGGACAGGGTTGAAGCTTTCTTT
TRBJ2-1 - - TRBV19 CASSPRVGVYNEQFF TGTGCCAGTAGCCCCCGGGTGGGAGTCTACAATGAGCAGTTCTTC
TRBJ2-1 TRBD2 - TRBV7-9 CASSSDLGTSGRNEQFF TGTGCCAGCAGCTCAGATTTAGGGACTAGCGGGAGAAATGAGCAGTTCTTC
TRBJ2-6 - - TRBV27 CASSFVLGRPGANVLTF TGTGCCAGCAGTTTCGTCTTAGGGAGGCCTGGGGCCAACGTCCTGACTTTC
TRBJ2-3 - - TRBV12-1 CASSLSAGGPGWADTQYF TGTGCCAGCAGCTTATCGGCGGGAGGGCCGGGATGGGCAGATACGCAGTATTTT
TRBJ2-2 TRBD1 - TRBV4-2 CASSQLTGAGELFF TGTGCCAGCAGCCAACTGACAGGGGCCGGGGAGCTGTTTTTT
TRBJ2-3 TRBD1 - TRBV10-2 CASSAIPGQGNTDTQYF TGCGCCAGCAGTGCTATTCCGGGACAGGGGAACACAGATACGCAGTATTTT
TRBJ1-1 TRBD1 - TRBV6-6 CASRRGQGVGNTEAFF TGTGCCAGCAGAAGGGGACAGGGGGTAGGGAACACTGAAGCTTTCTTT
TRBJ1-1 TRBD1 - TRBV5-1 CASSYRTGGVTNTEAFF TGCGCCAGCAGCTACCGGACAGGGGGCGTCACGAACACTGAAGCTTTCTTT
TRBJ2-1 TRBD2 - TRBV30 CAWSVRLAENNEQFF TGTGCCTGGAGTGTAAGGCTAGCGGAAAACAATGAGCAGTTCTTC
TRBJ2-5 TRBD1 - TRBV7-2 CASSSGGQFQETQYF TGTGCCAGCAGCTCAGGGGGCCAATTTCAAGAGACCCAGTACTTC
TRBJ2-3 TRBD1 - TRBV9 CASSVGLTGANTDTQYF TGTGCCAGCAGCGTAGGTCTCACAGGGGCGAACACAGATACGCAGTATTTT
TRBJ2-1 TRBD2 once TRBV27 CASSFLASGSRHYNEQFF TGTGCCAGCAGTTTTTTGGCTAGCGGGAGTAGACACTACAATGAGCAGTTCTTC
TRBJ2-2 TRBD2 - TRBV5-1 CASSLNPPGGKANTGELFF TGCGCCAGCAGCTTGAATCCTCCGGGAGGGAAGGCGAACACCGGGGAGCTGTTTTTT
TRBJ2-7 TRBD2 few TRBV11-2 CASRHPRTSGPYEQYF TGTGCCAGCAGACACCCCCGGACTAGCGGACCCTACGAGCAGTACTTC
TRBJ2-3 TRBD1 - TRBV5-1 CASGGQPTDTQYF TGCGCCAGCGGGGGACAGCCCACAGATACGCAGTATTTT
TRBJ2-7 TRBD2 - TRBV7-3 CASSFSGGYEQYF TGTGCCAGCAGCTTCTCGGGGGGCTACGAGCAGTACTTC
TRBJ1-4 - - TRBV11-2 CASRQGPREWEKLFF TGTGCCAGCAGACAGGGCCCGAGAGAGTGGGAAAAACTGTTTTTT
TRBJ2-1 TRBD2 - TRBV19 CASSIRGSDNEQFF TGTGCCAGTAGTATACGCGGGAGCGACAATGAGCAGTTCTTC
TRBJ2-7 - - TRBV6-1 CASSESITYEQYF TGTGCCAGCAGTGAGAGCATCACCTACGAGCAGTACTTC
TRBJ2-3 TRBD2 once TRBV11-1 CASSLPAGAKDTQYF TGTGCCAGCAGCTTGCCAGCGGGAGCGAAAGATACGCAGTATTTT
TRBJ2-1 - once TRBV11-2 CASSPSPAAGSYNEQFF TGTGCCAGCAGCCCCTCGCCGGCAGCGGGTTCCTACAATGAGCAGTTCTTC
TRBJ1-5 TRBD1 - TRBV2 CASLGGGSNQPQHF TGTGCCAGCTTAGGGGGCGGAAGCAATCAGCCCCAGCATTTT
TRBJ2-1 TRBD2 - TRBV19 CASSLRGGLGYSEQFF TGTGCCAGTAGCCTCCGCGGGGGACTAGGGTATAGTGAGCAGTTCTTC
TRBJ1-2 TRBD1 - TRBV18 CASSPGDRVNYGYTF TGTGCCAGCTCACCAGGAGACAGGGTAAACTATGGCTACACCTTC
TRBJ2-1 TRBD1 - TRBV7-9 CASSSGTGDPFNEQFF TGTGCCAGCAGCTCCGGGACAGGGGATCCTTTTAATGAGCAGTTCTTC
TRBJ2-1 TRBD1 - TRBV7-9 CASSPDRVLSEQFF TGTGCCAGCAGCCCCGACAGGGTATTAAGTGAGCAGTTCTTC
TRBJ2-7 - - TRBV18 CASSPRSEGLRSYEQYF TGTGCCAGCTCACCGCGCTCAGAGGGTCTCCGCTCCTACGAGCAGTACTTC
TRBJ2-5 TRBD1 - TRBV6-1 CASSEGVGTGVQETQYF TGTGCCAGCAGTGAAGGGGTAGGGACAGGGGTCCAAGAGACCCAGTACTTC
TRBJ2-5 TRBD2 - TRBV2 CASSPDTSGNGETQYF TGTGCCAGCAGTCCCGACACTAGCGGGAATGGGGAGACCCAGTACTTC
TRBJ2-3 TRBD2 once TRBV5-4 CASSFVSGGIDTQYF TGTGCCAGCAGCTTTGTGAGCGGGGGAATAGATACGCAGTATTTT
TRBJ1-4 - - TRBV5-1 CASSLQGKGEKLFF TGCGCCAGCAGCTTACAGGGAAAGGGGGAAAAACTGTTTTTT
TRBJ1-4 - - TRBV6-1 CASSLLHLEKLFF TGTGCCAGCAGTCTTTTACATTTGGAAAAACTGTTTTTT
TRBJ2-3 - - TRBV9 CASSPRLSADTQYF TGTGCCAGCAGCCCCAGACTTAGCGCAGATACGCAGTATTTT
TRBJ2-7 TRBD2 - TRBV30 CAWSGLAGLSYEQYF TGTGCCTGGAGTGGCTTAGCGGGCCTCTCCTACGAGCAGTACTTC
TRBJ1-5 - - TRBV10-3 CAISESGGMVNQPQHF TGTGCCATCAGTGAGTCGGGGGGTATGGTCAATCAGCCCCAGCATTTT
TRBJ2-7 - - TRBV20-1 CSAVQSYEQYF TGCAGTGCTGTCCAGTCCTACGAGCAGTACTTC
TRBJ1-5 - - TRBV7-8 CASSFRTGSNQPQHF TGTGCCAGCAGCTTTCGAACTGGTAGCAATCAGCCCCAGCATTTT
TRBJ2-7 TRBD2 few TRBV11-1 CASSLLLGGSGAEQYF TGTGCCAGCAGCTTACTCTTGGGCGGGAGTGGCGCCGAGCAGTACTTC
TRBJ2-2 - - TRBV5-5 CASSLVEGAGTGELFF TGTGCCAGCAGCTTAGTGGAGGGGGCAGGAACCGGGGAGCTGTTTTTT
TRBJ2-3 - - TRBV27 CASTPAGSSTDTQYF TGTGCCAGCACCCCCGCGGGCAGTAGCACAGATACGCAGTATTTT
TRBJ2-1 TRBD2 - TRBV6-1 CASRLADSYNEQFF TGTGCCAGCCGACTAGCGGACTCTTACAATGAGCAGTTCTTC
TRBJ2-3 - - TRBV19 CASRVSGPMSDTQYF TGTGCCAGTAGGGTAAGCGGTCCAATGTCAGATACGCAGTATTTT
TRBJ2-1 TRBD2 - TRBV7-2 CASSLEGLAGVVVYEQFF TGTGCCAGCAGCTTAGAAGGACTAGCGGGAGTGGTTGTCTATGAGCAGTTCTTC
TRBJ1-4 - - TRBV21-1 CASSKSGGLTTNEKLFF TGTGCCAGCAGCAAATCTGGGGGCTTGACAACTAATGAAAAACTGTTTTTT
TRBJ2-2 - - TRBV4-3 CASSHRGMNTGELFF TGCGCCAGCAGCCACCGGGGGATGAACACCGGGGAGCTGTTTTTT
TRBJ2-3 - - TRBV23-1 CARARADTQYF TGCGCCAGGGCCCGGGCAGATACGCAGTATTTT
TRBJ1-1 TRBD1 few TRBV30 CAWGHEQGPNTEAFF TGTGCCTGGGGACATGAACAGGGGCCGAACACTGAAGCTTTCTTT
TRBJ1-3 - - TRBV29-1 CSVDGISGSGNTIYF TGCAGCGTTGATGGTATTTCGGGCTCTGGAAACACCATATATTTT
TRBJ1-2 TRBD1 - TRBV10-3 CAISEPDRGSGYTF TGTGCCATCAGTGAACCGGACAGGGGAAGTGGCTACACCTTC
TRBJ2-5 - - TRBV7-2 CASSLDLGAETQYF TGTGCCAGCAGCTTAGACCTGGGGGCGGAGACCCAGTACTTC